In its sample, the clone carrying this T cell receptor beta chain was seen many times. Its antigen is unidentified. This record belongs to a study of early T cells in non-severe SARS-CoV-2 infection. Study at large: Chains were unpaired, as sequencing was done on bulk RNA from unsorted whole blood. Overall study findings and caveats: Lookups in VDJdb leaned toward anti-spike CD8 responses and missed private and CD4 specificities.

This CDR3 spans 17 amino acids. The V and J ends lost 6 bases and 7 bases, in that order; junction bases with no gene match: 17. Germline V gene data show CDR1 as SGHTA and CDR2 as FQGNSA. Attachment of unique molecular identifiers to individual cDNA molecules was performed. A single record per CDR3 protein comes from TCRdb applying MiXCR to the 5' RACE reads. The table has some 41,000 distinct CDR3 sequences, about 5.3% seen once. The genes are TRBV7-2 and TRBJ2-1, with 8 bases matching TRBD2. The origin of this receptor is an adult who was a healthcare worker with PCR-confirmed SARS-CoV-2 infection or an uninfected control (not recorded which). Material: whole blood. CDR3 loop: CASSPGGTRGSRNEQFF. The CDR3, as DNA: TGTGCCAGCAGTCCTGGCGGGACTAGAGGCTCTCGGAATGAGCAGTTCTTC. Complete variable domain (other parts from reference TRBV7-2 and TRBJ2-1): GAGVSQSPSNKVTEKGKDVELRCDPISGHTALYWYRQSLGQGLEFLIYFQGNSAPDKSGLPSDRFSAERTGGSVSTLTIQRTQQEDSAVYLCASSPGGTRGSRNEQFFGPGTRLTVL.